What follows are 25 T cell receptor beta chains derived from one specimen sequenced in a study of CD8+CD57+ T cells in acquired aplastic anemia. In patients chosen for sequencing, flow cytometry had shown CD8+CD57+ cell expansion. CDR3 and TCR beta VDJ profiling relied on genomic DNA as the template. Each CDR3 protein is one row after TCRdb ran MiXCR on the reads. The sample holds over 150,000 distinct CDR3 sequences, less than 65% seen once. Sequencing used sorted CD4+, CD8+, or CD8+CD57+ T cells (not recorded which) from PBMCs. Every receptor here comes from a human donor with aplastic anemia.

The genes are TRBV7-6 and TRBJ2-3; 7 bases map to TRBD1. From germline, CDR1 is SGHVS and CDR2 FNYEAQ. V lost 2 bases to trimming and J lost 3 bases; unmatched junction nucleotides: 5. There are 15 residues in the CDR3. The CDR3 protein is CASSLTQGWTDTQYF. CDR3 DNA: TGTGCCAGCAGCTTAACACAGGGGTGGACAGATACGCAGTATTTT.

For this clonotype: Likely a read error: the CDR3 ends without its conserved phenylalanine or tryptophan. The chain is built from TRBV9 and TRBJ2-7, with TRBD1 matching over 7 bases. CDR1 SGDLS and CDR2 YYNGEE come from the germline V gene. CDR3 length: 14 residues. Written as DNA, the CDR3 is TGTGCCAACAGCCCTACAGGGGATTCCTACGAGCAGTACCTC. This sequence encodes CANSPTGDSYEQYL.

For this clonotype: The junction departs from the called germline gene at one end, perhaps through a read error. The rearrangement joins TRBV7-2 to TRBJ1-2; D uncertain. CDR1 and CDR2 from the germline V gene are SGHTA and FQGNSA. There are 13 residues in the CDR3. Here the CDR3 DNA reads TGTGCCAGCAGCTTGCGGGAATACTATGGCTACGCCTTC. This sequence encodes CASSLREYYGYAF.

The chain is built from TRBV7-9 and TRBJ2-2; TRBD1 might be the D (6 bases). The V end was cut by 5 bases, the J end by 4 bases, with 20 bases between. The CDR3 runs 17 residues. The germline V gene encodes CDR1 SEHNR and CDR2 FQNEAQ (reference sequence). In DNA, the CDR3 is TGTGCCAGCAGCCCCCGCCAGGGGCAGGGTGTCACCGGGGAGCTGTTTTTT. Translated, it gives CASSPRQGQGVTGELFF.

V gene TRBV5-1 combines with J gene TRBJ2-5; no clear D gene. V was trimmed by 5 bases and J by 1 base, leaving 3 bases between them. CDR1 is SGHRS and CDR2 is YFSETQ in the germline V gene. CDR3 length equals 11 residues. CDR3 residues: CASRLQETQYF. As DNA, the CDR3 is TGCGCCAGCAGGCTCCAAGAGACCCAGTACTTC.

V and J are TRBV12-3 or TRBV12-4 and TRBJ2-7, with a weak D call TRBD1 (7 bases). CDR3 size: 15 residues. Trimming removed 6 bases from V and 0 bases from J, with 15 bases in between. The CDR3 spells CASSGGGAGSYEQYF. CDR3 DNA: TGTGCCAGCAGCGGAGGGGGCGCCGGCTCCTACGAGCAGTACTTC.

This clonotype was counted once. The chain is built from TRBV7-2 and TRBJ2-2; no firm D call. The CDR3 spans 15 residues. Looked up from germline, CDR1 is SGHTA and CDR2 is FQGNSA. The V end lost 1 base, the J end lost 7 bases, and 13 bases lay between the germline ends. The DNA for the CDR3 is TGTGCCAGCAGCTTAGTCTCTGGCAGTAACGGGGAGCTGTTTTTT. Its translation is CASSLVSGSNGELFF.

This clonotype came up once. A read error may be the cause here, since a much bigger clone is one base away. This chain joins TRBV2 and TRBJ2-7; perhaps TRBD2 as D (6 bases). The germline CDR1 and CDR2 sequences are SNHLY and FYNNEI. This CDR3 is built from 13 residues. The CDR3 spells CAGRRDSSYEQYF. CDR3 sequence (DNA): TGTGCCGGCAGACGGGACTCGAGCTACGAGCAGTACTTC.

The chain uses TRBV24-1 and TRBJ1-3; D is possibly TRBD1 (5 bases). Germline values: CDR1 KGHDR, CDR2 SFDVKD. Trimming shortened V by 3 bases and J by 4 bases, and 9 bases separated the two germline ends. The CDR3 is 14 residues long. DNA of the CDR3: TGTGCCACCAGTGATCCAGGGTACGGAAACACCATATATTTT. It specifies CATSDPGYGNTIYF.

This clonotype came up a few times. CDR3 nucleotides: TGTGCCAGCAGCCAAGCGGCCTACCTCACAGATACGCAGTATTTT. The encoded protein is CASSQAAYLTDTQYF. The rearrangement uses TRBV14 and TRBJ2-3; D gene ambiguous. Germline V gives CDR1 SGHDN, CDR2 FVKESK. This CDR3 has 15 residues. Trimming left V 1 base short and J 2 bases short, with 10 bases between.

The rearrangement joins TRBV7-3 to TRBJ2-5; D call uncertain. Germline V gene data show CDR1 as SGHTA and CDR2 as FQGTGA. The CDR3 is 13 amino acids. V was shortened by 3 bases and J by 5 bases, with 10 bases between the two germline ends. The CDR3 DNA reads TGTGCCAGCAGCTTGAATAGTGCTGAGACCCAGTACTTC. Protein sequence: CASSLNSAETQYF.

The chain links TRBV19 to TRBJ1-3; 7 positions agree with TRBD1. V gave up 6 bases and J gave up 4 bases; unmatched junction bases: 9. Looked up from germline, CDR1 is LNHDA and CDR2 is SQIVND (reference sequence). The CDR3 is 15 amino acids. The CDR3 reads CASRRQGTLGNTIYF. CDR3 in DNA: TGTGCCAGTAGGAGACAGGGCACATTGGGAAACACCATATATTTT.

The chain employs TRBV2 and TRBJ2-4; D ambiguous. This CDR3 contains 14 residues. The V and J ends lost 2 bases and 7 bases respectively, with 12 bases between them. The V gene's germline CDR1 is SNHLY and CDR2 FYNNEI. CDR3 coding DNA: TGTGCCAGCAGTGAAACGGCAGAGGTCAACATTCAGTACTTC. Amino acids: CASSETAEVNIQYF.

This sequence joins TRBV14 and TRBJ2-2; D is unresolved. V was cut by 4 bases and J by 4 bases, with 13 bases left in between. Germline CDR1 SGHDN, CDR2 FVKESK. CDR3 length: 15 amino acids. DNA for the CDR3: TGTGCCAGCAGCCCAGCCGCAGGTGGCACCGGGGAGCTGTTTTTT. It is translated as CASSPAAGGTGELFF.

The V and J genes are TRBV19 and TRBJ1-1, with a weak D call TRBD1 (6 bases). Germline assignment: CDR1 LNHDA and CDR2 SQIVND (reference sequence). The V end was cut by 7 bases, the J end by 5 bases, with 17 bases between. The CDR3 consists of 14 residues. Written as DNA, the CDR3 is TGTGCCAGTATGTTAGCAGGGGCGAGGACTGAAGCTTTCTTT. This encodes CASMLAGARTEAFF.

About this clonotype: One end of the junction varies from germline; a read error may be responsible. The V gene is TRBV19, the J gene TRBJ1-1; TRBD1 is a possible D gene (5 bases). CDR1 is LNHDA and CDR2 is SQIVND in the germline V gene (reference sequence). This CDR3 is 15 amino acids long. CDR3 loop: CASSTLGGGNTEAFF. CDR3 DNA: TGTGCCAGTAGTACGCTGGGTGGGGGGAACACCGAAGCTTTCTTT.

This clonotype showed up just once. This chain links TRBV7-9 with TRBJ2-7; a possible D gene is TRBD1 (6 bases). Trimming pared 0 bases from V and 0 bases from J, leaving 15 bases between. Germline V gene data show CDR1 as SEHNR and CDR2 as FQNEAQ (reference sequence). This CDR3 spans 17 amino acids. DNA for the CDR3: TGTGCCAGCAGCTTAGCGCGAAGGGGGATTAGCTCCTACGAGCAGTACTTC. Protein: CASSLARRGISSYEQYF.

The rearrangement uses TRBV24-1 and TRBJ2-7; no definite D call. The germline V gene has CDR1 KGHDR and CDR2 SFDVKD. V was pared by 4 bases and J by 2 bases, with 8 bases between. The CDR3 has 13 amino acids. CDR3 bases: TGTGCCACCAGTGAAACCGGTACCTACGAGCAGTACTTC. It yields the protein CATSETGTYEQYF.

There are a few counts of this clonotype. This chain connects TRBV7-6 to TRBJ2-7; 9 bases match TRBD2. There are 15 residues in the CDR3. V was clipped by 0 bases and J by 7 bases; unmatched bases: 7. CDR1 and CDR2 from the germline V gene are SGHVS and FNYEAQ. This CDR3 is CASSLAAGGRGEQYF. The CDR3 DNA reads TGTGCCAGCAGCTTAGCGGCGGGGGGGCGGGGAGAGCAGTACTTC.

V gene TRBV15 combines with J gene TRBJ1-5; 9 positions agree with TRBD1. CDR1 LNHNV and CDR2 YYDKDF come from the germline V gene (reference sequence). The V segment lost 6 bases and the J segment 1 base; nucleotides outside the gene matches: 7. The CDR3 is 16 residues long. CDR3 residues: CATRRPGQGSNQPQHF. The CDR3 DNA sequence: TGTGCCACCAGGAGACCGGGACAGGGAAGCAATCAGCCCCAGCATTTT.

The chain couples TRBV19 to TRBJ2-7; maybe TRBD1 (6 bases). Germline lookup yields CDR1 LNHDA and CDR2 SQIVND (reference sequence). This CDR3 is built from 15 residues. V was trimmed by 2 bases and J by 5 bases, leaving 16 bases between them. The CDR3 DNA follows: TGTGCCAGTAGTATAATTGCAGGGGCGAGGGACGAGCAGTACTTC. Translating it yields CASSIIAGARDEQYF.

The gene calls are TRBV7-3 and TRBJ1-2; D possibly corresponds to TRBD1 (5 bases). Per the germline V gene, CDR1 is SGHTA and CDR2 is FQGTGA. This CDR3 has 16 amino acids. Deletions cut 2 bases from V and 7 bases from J, with 20 bases between. The CDR3 loop reads CASSLGGTPEARGYTF. CDR3 nucleotide sequence: TGTGCCAGCAGCTTAGGTGGGACCCCAGAGGCCCGTGGCTACACCTTC.

As concerns this clonotype: The junction differs from germline at one of its ends, possibly a read error. The chain's CDR3 is CASWSGEGPYEQHF. The CDR3 bases are TGTGCCAGCTGGAGCGGCGAGGGCCCCTACGAGCAGCACTTC. The rearrangement joins TRBV2 to TRBJ2-7; D possibly corresponds to TRBD2 (5 bases). The CDR3 contains 14 residues. Looked up from germline, CDR1 is SNHLY and CDR2 is FYNNEI.

The CDR3 reads CSARAPGQGSADTQYF. The DNA of the CDR3 is TGCAGTGCTAGAGCTCCGGGACAGGGTAGCGCAGATACGCAGTATTTT. This rearrangement joins TRBV20-1 to TRBJ2-3, with 9 nucleotides matching TRBD1. V was pared by 1 base and J by 4 bases, with 9 bases of the junction left unmatched. Germline V gene lookup returns CDR1 DFQATT and CDR2 SNEGSKA (reference sequence). This CDR3 has 16 residues.

This clonotype appeared a single time. The chain carries TRBV24-1 and TRBJ2-1; 9 bases are a match to TRBD2. The CDR3 totals 17 residues. V lost 4 bases, J lost 0 bases, and 6 bases stayed unmatched. The V gene's germline CDR1 is KGHDR and CDR2 SFDVKD. Written as DNA, the CDR3 is TGTGCCACCAGTGACTCTAGCGGGGTTAGCTCCTACAATGAGCAGTTCTTC. It yields the protein CATSDSSGVSSYNEQFF.